What follows are 8 T cell receptor beta chains derived from one specimen sequenced in a study of blood T cell repertoires in COVID-19 (dated by TCRdb to about 2020). Library preparation used the immunoSEQ multiplex PCR assay. In TCRdb, the immuneACCESS table is reduced to in-frame sequences with V and J assigned. These tables do not hold every clone; where another copy was compared, an unresolved V gene accounts for under half, and the others remain unexplained. The sample profile shows 250,000 or so clones; 83% of them were found once. In total, the top ten clones hold roughly 5% of the sample. The specimen was peripheral blood. The receptors were sampled from a human donor in a cohort sampled during active COVID-19.

This rearrangement joins TRBV25-1 to TRBJ2-7, with a possible D match to TRBD1 (5 bases). This CDR3 comprises 15 residues. The V gene's germline CDR1 is MGHDK and CDR2 SYGVNS. V lost 6 bases and J lost 1, with 16 bases in between. CDR3 bases: TGTGCCAGCAGCGGAAGGGGCCGCCGATCCTACGAGCAGTACTTC. It specifies CASSGRGRRSYEQYF.

The chain employs TRBV18 and TRBJ2-1; 12 nucleotides line up with TRBD2. V shed 3 bases and J 8 bases; nucleotides not matched to a gene: 8. This CDR3 contains 16 residues. Germline values: CDR1 KGHSH, CDR2 LQKENI. Here the CDR3 reads CASSPPGTSGLDEQFF. The CDR3 nucleotides are TGTGCCAGCTCACCTCCCGGGACTAGCGGGTTAGATGAGCAGTTCTTC.

This rearrangement joins TRBV7-9 to TRBJ2-5, with 7 positions matching TRBD2. CDR3 size: 15 residues. V lost 1 base, J lost 2 bases, and 4 bases stayed unmatched. Germline CDR1 SEHNR, CDR2 FQNEAQ (reference sequence). Here the CDR3 reads CASSLGAGAQETQYF. The CDR3 nucleotides read TGTGCCAGCAGCTTAGGGGCGGGAGCACAAGAGACCCAGTACTTC.

The CDR3 sequence is CASSLKQGTEAFF. The CDR3 DNA reads TGTGCCAGCAGCTTGAAGCAGGGCACTGAAGCTTTCTTT. The rearrangement uses TRBV5-4 and TRBJ1-1, with a possible D match to TRBD1 (5 bases). The CDR3 sequence is 13 residues long. V lost 1 base to trimming and J lost 4 bases, with 8 bases between them. Germline CDR1 SGHNT, CDR2 YYREEE (reference sequence).

This clone was seen just once. The chain couples TRBV11-1 to TRBJ2-3; D call uncertain. Germline V lookup: CDR1 SGHAT, CDR2 FQDESV (reference sequence). The V end was cut by 5 bases, the J end by 4 bases, with 13 bases between. The CDR3 totals 14 residues. DNA for the CDR3: TGTGCCAGCAGCCTACTAAGTGGTTCAGATACGCAGTATTTT. This translates into CASSLLSGSDTQYF.

The J gene is TRBJ1-2, the V gene TRBV29-1, with TRBD1 matching 8 bases. The CDR3 is 15 amino acids. Germline CDR1 and CDR2: SQVTM and ANQGSEA. The ends lost 3 bases at V and 7 bases at J; junction bases unmatched: 13. CDR3 loop: CSVEGWTGPLGGYTF. As DNA, the CDR3 is TGCAGCGTTGAGGGGTGGACAGGGCCTCTTGGTGGCTACACCTTC.

This chain uses TRBV19 with TRBJ2-7, with 8 bases aligning to TRBD1. The germline V gene encodes CDR1 LNHDA and CDR2 SQIVND (reference sequence). The CDR3 loop spans 16 amino acids. V was clipped by 5 bases and J by 2 bases; unmatched bases: 11. The CDR3: CASSSFIRDRPYEQYF. The CDR3 bases are TGTGCCAGTAGTTCTTTTATCCGGGACAGGCCCTACGAGCAGTACTTC.

V and J are TRBV6-2 or TRBV6-3 and TRBJ1-2, with D uncertain. The CDR3 spans 13 residues. V was shortened by 4 bases and J by 6 bases, with 12 bases between the two germline ends. The germline gives CDR1 MNHEY, CDR2 SVGEGT. The DNA for the CDR3 is TGTGCCAGCAGTTTCGAAATAGCGAATGGCTACACCTTC. Translated, it gives CASSFEIANGYTF.